This T cell receptor (beta chain) appears in the sequencing data of a study of T cells in Graves' hyperthyroidism and ophthalmopathy. Study-wide context: At the time of initial diagnosis and before any treatment, peripheral blood was collected.

Patients were excluded for uncontrolled infection, other autoimmune disease, pregnancy or lactation. Template material for amplifying TCR beta CDR3 regions consisted of RNA transcripts. With the HTBI primer set, the TCR CDR3 went through a first round of RT-PCR. From the multiplex PCR reads, TCRdb called clonotypes with MiXCR, one entry per CDR3 protein. The repertoire holds 350,000 to 450,000 distinct CDR3 sequences, with approximately 15% as singletons. Germline values: CDR1 KGHSH, CDR2 LQKENI. The CDR3 sequence is 15 residues long. Trimming cost V 3 bases and J 2 bases; bases outside gene matches: 4. The study, taken as a whole, reports: It was a median around 6 months before onset that the model predicted ophthalmopathy.

The table lists this clonotype with many counts. What it binds is unknown. This chain links TRBV18 with TRBJ1-1, with 9 bases matching TRBD1. What was sequenced was blood. The sequence was obtained from an older woman with Graves' hyperthyroidism. In DNA form, the CDR3 reads TGTGCCAGCTCACCTGCGACAGGGGGAAACACTGAAGCTTTCTTT. It translates to CASSPATGGNTEAFF.